This T cell receptor beta chain originates from a study of T-cell memory formation after mild COVID-19 (dated by TCRdb to about 2021). Notes on the research overall: TCR sequence clusters from the two donors were largely donor specific. In two donors, T-cell clones that expanded and contracted after mild COVID-19 were followed by sequencing TCRalpha and TCRbeta repertoires longitudinally. The cohort was made up of two young adult volunteers, one female and one male, who were previously healthy.

PBMCs were isolated by Ficoll-Paque density gradient centrifugation. Sequenced on an Illumina NovaSeq 6000. Using 5'RACE with constant-segment primers, TCRalpha and TCRbeta cDNA libraries were constructed, with sample barcodes and unique molecular identifiers added in the process. RNA was extracted from every sample with Trizol reagent. Amplification of the libraries took two PCR steps, and the second step added a second sample barcode plus Illumina TruSeq adapters. Libraries were sequenced on an Illumina NovaSeq with 2 x 150 bp paired-end reads. As for how the authors treated the data: With migec v1.2.7, reads were demultiplexed and then collapsed into UMI-guided consensus sequences. Using mixcr v2.1.11, UMI consensuses were aligned to TRA and TRB V and J templates and then assembled into clonotypes. A clonotype was counted as expanded or contracted only when both edgeR and NoisET called the clonotype significant, with the noise models trained on biological replicates. For edgeR calls, the thresholds were a false discovery rate-adjusted p below 0.01 and a log2 fold-change of 1. As an exploratory analysis of dynamics, max-normalized trajectories of the 1000 most abundant clonotypes were examined by PCA with hierarchical clustering. Each responding clone was given a CD4 or CD8 phenotype based on the CD4+ and CD8+ repertoires, which had been sequenced separately. Through fastp at Q25 and MiXCR, TCRdb rebuilt clones from the public reads, retaining in-frame beta chains. All rows with the same CDR3 protein become a single entry with the most common DNA and genes. TCRdb's processing, not the study's, gives the V and J calls here. Counted in this sample were around 220,000 distinct CDR3 sequences; over 15% of them appeared once. Approximately 3.5% of the sample is held by the ten biggest clonotypes.

Broader findings and caveats from the paper: The second-wave clones that peaked on day 37 were not confirmed to be SARS-CoV-2 specific. Only a couple of mild cases were covered by the study, and larger cohorts that include severe cases with pre-infection samples were considered necessary. Some responding clones were detected in pre-infection memory, which suggested that pre-existing cross-reactive memory T cells had joined the SARS-CoV-2 response. Contracting CD4+ clones appeared mostly in the CM and EM memory subsets, whereas CD8+ clones were enriched in EMRA. Balanced CD4/CD8 phenotypes were observed for clones contracting from day 15 to 85, whereas a bias towards CD4+ was observed for a second wave of clones expanding from day 15 to 37.

The table lists this clonotype with a few counts. The target of this receptor is not known. Base-call qualities are not available, and no considerably larger clone is one nucleotide away. The sequence was collected from a man younger than 35 who had mild COVID-19 (a few samples of this study predate the infection). The sample titles of this study are shuffled in the database, so cell type and time point are left out; the donor was told from shared clones. Sequenced sample: PBMCs or a T cell subset sorted from them (not recorded which).

The CDR3 loop reads CASSLGQGPLSGANVLTF. At the DNA level, the sequence is TGTGCCAGTTCCCTAGGGCAGGGTCCTCTCTCTGGGGCCAACGTCCTGACTTTC. The chain is made from TRBV6-5 and TRBJ2-6, and TRBD1 may be the D gene, going by 5 matching bases. From a lookup of the germline V gene, CDR1 and CDR2 are MNHEY and SVGAGI. From the cysteine through the phenylalanine, the CDR3 covers 18 amino acids. Kept here is only the CDR3 DNA, which spans 54 bases and is read in frame from base 1. V and J are truncated by 9 bases and 0 bases respectively, leaving an intervening sequence of 21 bases.